Shown below are 28 T cell receptor beta chains from a single sample sequenced in a study of radiation and T cells in renal cell carcinoma. Sequencing was performed with immunoSEQ multiplex PCR; in TCRdb, only in-frame clones are kept and a portion is missing. The sample comprises roughly 130,000 clones, around four fifths of which are singletons, and under 2.5% rests with the top ten. Time point noted: blood 2 weeks post-SBRT. Treatment given: 15 Gy SBRT to primary tumor, nephrectomy 4 weeks later. Sequencing used blood, obtained from a patient whose treatment included radiotherapy and nephrectomy. Every receptor here comes from an older woman with renal cell carcinoma.

This chain joins TRBV7-2 and TRBJ1-3; no firm D call. Trimming took off 1 base at V and 0 bases at J, with 13 bases between the two ends. Germline V gives CDR1 SGHTA, CDR2 FQGNSA. The length of the CDR3 is 17 residues. The CDR3 DNA sequence: TGTGCCAGCAGCTTAGAGGGCAGGTTGAGCTCTGGAAACACCATATATTTT. The encoded protein is CASSLEGRLSSGNTIYF.

This clone came up a few times. The chain has TRBV28 and TRBJ1-5; D remains ambiguous. Per germline, CDR1 MDHEN and CDR2 SYDVKM. The CDR3 has 13 amino acids. V was shortened by 6 bases and J by 2 bases, with 8 bases between the two germline ends. In DNA, the CDR3 is TGTGCCAGCAGCGCAGCGGGCAATCAGCCCCAGCATTTT. Its protein is CASSAAGNQPQHF.

The chain joins TRBV4-1 to TRBJ1-2; D not resolved. The germline V gene has CDR1 MGHRA and CDR2 YSYEKL. Trimming stripped 0 bases from V and 3 bases from J, with 11 bases between. CDR3 length: 15 amino acids. CDR3 loop: CASSQEVGPHYGYTF. CDR3 bases: TGCGCCAGCAGCCAAGAAGTCGGGCCACACTATGGCTACACCTTC.

This clone was seen only a few times. The V call is TRBV19, the J call TRBJ1-1; D is undetermined. V dropped 4 bases and J dropped 5 bases, with 14 bases sitting between them. The CDR3 runs 14 residues. Per germline, CDR1 LNHDA and CDR2 SQIVND (reference sequence). CDR3 sequence: CASSRAPGRTEAFF. CDR3 nucleotides: TGTGCCAGTAGTAGGGCGCCCGGTCGGACTGAAGCTTTCTTT.

This clone has only a few counts. J is TRBJ2-6 and V is TRBV27; weak D call: TRBD2 (6 bases). The V end lost 3 bases, the J end lost 4 bases, and 19 bases lay between the germline ends. CDR3 length: 18 amino acids. In germline, CDR1 is MNHEY, CDR2 SMNVEV (reference sequence). CDR3 residues: CASSFRGWGVPGANVLTF. CDR3 in DNA: TGTGCCAGCAGTTTCCGGGGTTGGGGGGTACCCGGGGCCAACGTCCTGACTTTC.

The chain is built from TRBV6-4 and TRBJ2-2; D ambiguous. V dropped 6 bases and J dropped 4 bases, with 12 bases sitting between them. There are 14 residues in the CDR3. The germline V gene has CDR1 MRHNA and CDR2 SNTAGT. CDR3 DNA: TGTGCCAGCAGCGGGCAGTCATTCACCGGGGAGCTGTTTTTT. It encodes CASSGQSFTGELFF.

The chain uses TRBV6-5 and TRBJ2-1; perhaps TRBD2 as D (5 bases). Looked up from germline, CDR1 is MNHEY and CDR2 is SVGAGI. V was trimmed by 0 bases and J by 10 bases, leaving 10 bases between them. The CDR3 is made up of 13 amino acids. The CDR3 here is CASSYSAGNEQFF. Here the CDR3 DNA reads TGTGCCAGCAGTTACTCGGCCGGGAACGAGCAGTTCTTC.

The chain joins TRBV5-4 to TRBJ2-5; 8 bases match TRBD2. Germline assignment: CDR1 SGHNT and CDR2 YYREEE (reference sequence). J gave up 1 base and V 5 bases, and 10 bases lay outside the gene matches. The length of the CDR3 is 16 residues. CDR3 sequence: CASRAAAGALQETQYF. The CDR3, as DNA: TGTGCCAGCAGGGCCGCAGCGGGGGCCCTCCAAGAGACCCAGTACTTC.

The chain uses TRBV27 and TRBJ2-7; D is perhaps TRBD1 (6 bases). Between the trimmed V and J ends, which lost 4 bases and 0 bases, there was a span of 7 bases. CDR3 size: 13 residues. Germline CDR1 is MNHEY and CDR2 is SMNVEV (reference sequence). The CDR3 DNA sequence: TGTGCCAGCAGTTGGACAGTCTCCTACGAGCAGTACTTC. Its translation: CASSWTVSYEQYF.

This chain uses TRBV6-6 with TRBJ2-5; 7 bases fit TRBD1. Trimming cost V 5 bases and J 5 bases; bases outside gene matches: 11. The CDR3 loop spans 15 amino acids. Germline V gene lookup returns CDR1 MNHNY and CDR2 SVGAGI (reference sequence). In nucleotides, the CDR3 is TGTGCCAGCAGTGTCGGAAACAGGGGTTGGGAGACCCAGTACTTC. This gives the protein CASSVGNRGWETQYF.

This rearrangement joins TRBV7-2 to TRBJ2-5; D remains ambiguous. Germline V gives CDR1 SGHTA, CDR2 FQGNSA. The CDR3 contains 14 residues. Trimming removed 5 bases at V and 1 base at J, with 11 bases between. The CDR3 protein is CASSPRLSQETQYF. CDR3 DNA: TGTGCCAGCAGCCCGAGGTTATCCCAAGAGACCCAGTACTTC.

The chain couples TRBV5-5 to TRBJ2-6; TRBD2 is a possible D gene (5 bases). V was clipped by 4 bases and J by 2 bases, with 10 bases between them. CDR3 length equals 15 residues. Germline CDR1 is SGHKS and CDR2 is YYEKEE (reference sequence). The CDR3 nucleotides are TGTGCCAGCAGCCCATTAGCGACTGGGGCCAACGTCCTGACTTTC. Its protein is CASSPLATGANVLTF.

The chain uses TRBV6-5 and TRBJ1-1, with D possibly being TRBD1 (6 bases). V was shortened by 0 bases and J by 11 bases, with 16 bases between the two germline ends. The CDR3 extends over 14 amino acids. The V gene's germline CDR1 is MNHEY and CDR2 SVGAGI. This CDR3 is CASSYSTGWGDAFF. The DNA of the CDR3 is TGTGCCAGCAGTTACTCGACAGGCTGGGGAGACGCTTTCTTT.

The chain joins TRBV18 to TRBJ1-2; 7 nucleotides line up with TRBD1. V lost 3 bases to trimming and J lost 6 bases; unmatched junction nucleotides: 7. This CDR3 region has 14 residues. In germline, CDR1 is KGHSH, CDR2 LQKENI. The CDR3 is CASSPSTGVDGYTF. The CDR3, as DNA: TGTGCCAGCTCACCTAGTACAGGGGTAGATGGCTACACCTTC.

This chain connects TRBV28 to TRBJ2-1; the D is unclear. Germline loops: CDR1 MDHEN, CDR2 SYDVKM. The CDR3 consists of 14 residues. V lost 6 bases and J lost 5, with 14 bases in between. The CDR3 region is CASRIIYDDNEQFF. As DNA, the CDR3 is TGTGCCAGCAGAATCATCTACGACGACAATGAGCAGTTCTTC.

This sequence joins TRBV7-2 and TRBJ1-5, with TRBD1 identical over 9 bases. The CDR3 extends over 15 amino acids. Germline assignment: CDR1 SGHTA and CDR2 FQGNSA. Unmatched junction bases numbered 4, after V lost 5 bases and J lost 2 bases. The CDR3: CASSPRTGGNQPQHF. The DNA of the CDR3 is TGTGCCAGCAGCCCTCGGACAGGGGGCAATCAGCCCCAGCATTTT.

The V and J genes are TRBV9 and TRBJ1-2; 11 nucleotides line up with TRBD1. Germline V lookup: CDR1 SGDLS, CDR2 YYNGEE. With V trimmed by 3 bases and J by 6 bases, 7 bases remained unmatched. This CDR3 comprises 15 residues. This chain's CDR3 is CASSASRTGGDGYTF. The CDR3 DNA reads TGTGCCAGCAGCGCCTCGAGGACAGGGGGCGATGGCTACACCTTC.

V is TRBV6-1 and J is TRBJ1-2; D unresolved. Germline-derived CDR1 and CDR2 are MNHNS and SASEGT. The V gene lost 6 bases and the J gene lost 4 bases, with 6 bases spanning the gap. This CDR3 comprises 11 residues. The CDR3 region has the DNA TGTGCCAGCAGGACGGTCTATGGCTACACCTTC. It yields the protein CASRTVYGYTF.

The chain combines TRBV29-1 with TRBJ1-1; TRBD1 might be the D (5 bases). This CDR3 is 12 amino acids long. The V and J ends lost 2 bases and 2 bases respectively, with 6 bases between them. The germline CDR1 and CDR2 sequences are SQVTM and ANQGSEA. The CDR3 protein is CSVERGNTEAFF. The CDR3 region has the DNA TGCAGCGTTGAAAGGGGAAACACTGAAGCTTTCTTT.

The rearrangement joins TRBV25-1 to TRBJ1-6, with D possibly TRBD1 on 5 matching bases. CDR3 length: 15 amino acids. V dropped 1 base and J dropped 9 bases, with 13 bases sitting between them. Germline V CDR1 and CDR2: MGHDK, SYGVNS. CDR3 DNA: TGTGCCAGCAGTGAATGGAGGGGCAGAGGTTCACCCCTCCACTTT. It is translated as CASSEWRGRGSPLHF.

The chain carries TRBV7-9 and TRBJ2-1; 9 positions match TRBD2. The trim removed 1 base at V and 9 bases at J, leaving 7 bases unmatched. The CDR3 spans 15 residues. The germline V gene has CDR1 SEHNR and CDR2 FQNEAQ (reference sequence). For the CDR3, the DNA is TGTGCCAGCAGCTTAGGTAGGACTAGCGCCGGTGAGCAGTTCTTC. Protein sequence: CASSLGRTSAGEQFF.

The rearrangement links TRBV19 to TRBJ1-3, with D possibly being TRBD1 (6 bases). V gave up 3 bases and J gave up 1 base, with 16 bases separating them. CDR1 LNHDA and CDR2 SQIVND come from the germline V gene (reference sequence). This CDR3 is built from 17 residues. CDR3 residues: CASSIQGTILSGNTIYF. The CDR3 bases are TGTGCCAGTAGTATCCAGGGGACCATCTTATCTGGAAACACCATATATTTT.

The chain couples TRBV6-1 to TRBJ2-3, with 7 bases aligning to TRBD1. Germline V gene sequence: CDR1 MNHNS, CDR2 SASEGT. After removal of 3 bases from V and 1 base from J, the junction contained 4 bases not matched to a gene. The CDR3 extends over 15 amino acids. CDR3: CASSDNRGGTDTQYF. In nucleotides, the CDR3 is TGTGCCAGCAGTGATAACAGGGGAGGCACAGATACGCAGTATTTT.

The chain joins TRBV6-1 to TRBJ2-3; no clear D. V was trimmed by 8 bases and J by 0 bases, leaving 12 bases between them. CDR1 MNHNS and CDR2 SASEGT come from the germline V gene. The CDR3 is 14 residues long. CDR3 coding DNA: TGTGCCAGCGAGAAGGTTTTTAGCACAGATACGCAGTATTTT. Amino acid sequence: CASEKVFSTDTQYF.

This clone was seen a single time. This chain uses TRBV6-1 with TRBJ1-3; the D is unclear. Germline loops: CDR1 MNHNS, CDR2 SASEGT. The V gene lost 1 base and the J gene lost 4 bases, with 11 bases spanning the gap. This CDR3 has 15 residues. The CDR3 sequence is CASSEVSGLGNTIYF. DNA of the CDR3: TGTGCCAGCAGTGAAGTTTCGGGGTTAGGAAACACCATATATTTT.

The genes are TRBV7-9 and TRBJ1-3; D gene unclear. Trimming removed 4 bases at V and 0 bases at J, with 7 bases between. Germline CDR1 is SEHNR and CDR2 is FQNEAQ (reference sequence). The CDR3 contains 14 residues. The CDR3 coding sequence is TGTGCCAGCAGCTCTAGGAGCTCTGGAAACACCATATATTTT. Protein: CASSSRSSGNTIYF.

This clone came up a few times. This rearrangement joins TRBV6-5 to TRBJ1-1; D possibly corresponds to TRBD1 (5 bases). Germline assignment: CDR1 MNHEY and CDR2 SVGAGI. Between the trimmed V and J ends, which lost 7 bases and 0 bases, there was a span of 12 bases. The CDR3 has 14 residues. The CDR3 spells CASTPGQMNTEAFF. Here the CDR3 DNA reads TGTGCCAGCACCCCGGGGCAAATGAACACTGAAGCTTTCTTT.

The genes are TRBV5-1 and TRBJ1-1; 8 nucleotides match TRBD1. From germline, CDR1 is SGHRS and CDR2 YFSETQ. The V segment lost 4 bases and the J segment 1 base; nucleotides outside the gene matches: 6. The CDR3 spans 15 residues. The CDR3 spells CASSVTGVQNTEAFF. The DNA for the CDR3 is TGCGCCAGCAGCGTGACAGGGGTCCAGAACACTGAAGCTTTCTTT.